This T cell receptor (beta chain) came from a study of CD8 T cells in Susac syndrome. Study in general: Among sequenced Susac syndrome patients, five or six had active disease and under ten were in remission.

This CDR3 is 13 amino acids long. The germline V gene has CDR1 GTSNPN and CDR2 SVGIG (reference sequence). Between the trimmed V and J ends, which lost 2 bases and 7 bases, there was a span of 14 bases. It was with random hexamers that roughly 0.45 to 1 ug RNA was reverse transcribed. TCRdb re-derived calls from the immunoSEQ multiplex PCR reads in MiXCR, one entry per CDR3 protein. Among roughly 200,000 distinct CDR3 sequences listed, about 95% were seen once. Fulfillment of recently defined diagnostic criteria for definite or probable disease was shown by the patients with Susac syndrome. The rearrangement uses TRBV30 and TRBJ2-5; D gene unclear. This TCR derives from a human donor with Susac syndrome. Input material: CD4+ T cells from PBMCs. CDR3 bases: TGTGCCTGGAGTAAGGGTTCCCCCGGGACCCAGTACTTC. It is translated as CAWSKGSPGTQYF.